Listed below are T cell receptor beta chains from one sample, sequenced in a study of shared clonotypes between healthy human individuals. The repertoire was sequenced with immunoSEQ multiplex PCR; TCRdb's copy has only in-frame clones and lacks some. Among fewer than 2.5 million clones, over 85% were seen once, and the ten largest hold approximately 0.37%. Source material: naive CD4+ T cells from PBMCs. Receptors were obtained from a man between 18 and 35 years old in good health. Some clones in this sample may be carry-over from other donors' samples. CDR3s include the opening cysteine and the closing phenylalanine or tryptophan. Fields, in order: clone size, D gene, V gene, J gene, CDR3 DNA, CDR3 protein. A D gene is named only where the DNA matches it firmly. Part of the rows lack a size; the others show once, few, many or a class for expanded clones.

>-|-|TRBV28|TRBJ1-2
TGTGCCAGCAGTTTAGTCCTGGCAGGGGACTATGGCTACACCTTC
CASSLVLAGDYGYTF
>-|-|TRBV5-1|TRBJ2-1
TGCGCCAGCAGCCCACGGGGAGGACCCCCCAGTGGCGAGCAGTTCTTC
CASSPRGGPPSGEQFF
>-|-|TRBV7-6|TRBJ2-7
TGTGCCAGCAGCTTCAGACCGCTTGTCGGGCAGTACTTC
CASSFRPLVGQYF
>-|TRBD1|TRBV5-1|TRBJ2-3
TGCGCCAGCAGCTGGACAGGCAGCACAGATACGCAGTATTTT
CASSWTGSTDTQYF
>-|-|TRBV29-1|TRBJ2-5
TGCAGCTTCCAAAGGGGGGTCCAAGAGACCCAGTACTTC
CSFQRGVQETQYF
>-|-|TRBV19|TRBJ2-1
TGTGCCAGTAGTATTGAGCCGGTACTCTCCTACAATGAGCAGTTCTTC
CASSIEPVLSYNEQFF
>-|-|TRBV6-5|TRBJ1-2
TGTGCCAGCAAGAACAGTGGTGGCTACACCTTC
CASKNSGGYTF
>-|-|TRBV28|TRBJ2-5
TGTGCCAGCAGTTACAGGGACGAGACCCAGTACTTC
CASSYRDETQYF
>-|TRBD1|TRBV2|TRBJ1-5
TGTGCCAGCAGTGAAAGGGGGCCGGAGTTAGGCCAGCCCCAGCATTTT
CASSERGPELGQPQHF
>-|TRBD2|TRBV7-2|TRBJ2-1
TGTGCCAGCAGCGCCGGACTAGCACTTAATGAGCAGTTCTTC
CASSAGLALNEQFF
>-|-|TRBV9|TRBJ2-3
TGTGCCAGCAGCGTAGGTCCCACTAGCCCCGTCACAGATACGCAGTATTTT
CASSVGPTSPVTDTQYF
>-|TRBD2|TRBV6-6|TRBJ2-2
TGTGCCAGCAGCGATACCGGGACTAGGTCCACCGGGGAGCTGTTTTTT
CASSDTGTRSTGELFF
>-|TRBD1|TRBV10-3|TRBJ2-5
TGTGCCATCAGTGAGTCGACAGGGGCCGGGGAGACCCAGTACTTC
CAISESTGAGETQYF
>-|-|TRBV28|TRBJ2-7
TGTGCCAGCACCCGTGGCTTGGAGCAGTACTTC
CASTRGLEQYF
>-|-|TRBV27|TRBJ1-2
TGTGCCAGCAGTTTAAGGCCGATTTATGGCTACACCTTC
CASSLRPIYGYTF
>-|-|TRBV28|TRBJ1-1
TGTGCCAGCAGTCTCAACAAGAACACTGAAGCTTTCTTT
CASSLNKNTEAFF
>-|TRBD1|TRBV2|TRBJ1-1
TGTGCCAGCAAGGGACAGGGAAGCACTGAAGCTTTCTTT
CASKGQGSTEAFF
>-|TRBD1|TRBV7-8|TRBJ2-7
TGTGCCAGCAGCCCACGGGACAGTTCCTACGAGCAGTACTTC
CASSPRDSSYEQYF
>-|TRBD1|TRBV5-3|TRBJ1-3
TGTGCCAGCCCCCTGGACAGGGGCTCTGGAAACACCATATATTTT
CASPLDRGSGNTIYF
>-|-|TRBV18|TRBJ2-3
TGTGCCAGCTGCTCAGGGACCGGCGGCGCAGATACGCAGTATTTT
CASCSGTGGADTQYF
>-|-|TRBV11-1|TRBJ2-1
TGTGCCAGCAGCTTGGGCGTTGAGCAGTTCTTC
CASSLGVEQFF
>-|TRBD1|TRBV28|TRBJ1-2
TGTGCCACCTTGATCCGGGACAGGGTGTTCTATGGCTACACCTTC
CATLIRDRVFYGYTF
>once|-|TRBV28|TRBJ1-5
TGTGCCAGCAGGTCCCCCGGGGTATATCAGCCCCAGCATTTT
CASRSPGVYQPQHF
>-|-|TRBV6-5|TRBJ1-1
TGTGCCAGCTCCGGGAGGGGTATGGGCACTGAAGCTTTCTTT
CASSGRGMGTEAFF
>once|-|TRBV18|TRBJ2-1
TGTGCCAGCTCACCATTTGACGGGAGTCTGGACAATGAGCAGTTCTTC
CASSPFDGSLDNEQFF
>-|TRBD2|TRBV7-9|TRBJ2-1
TGTGCCAGCAGCTTAGCAAGGGCGGGAGGGCAAGATGAGCAGTTCTTC
CASSLARAGGQDEQFF
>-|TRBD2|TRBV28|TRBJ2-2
TGTGCCAGCAGAACTAGCGGGAAGGGCGGGGAGCTGTTTTTT
CASRTSGKGGELFF
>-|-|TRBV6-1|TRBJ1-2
TGTGCCAGCCTTTACTATGGCTACACCTTC
CASLYYGYTF
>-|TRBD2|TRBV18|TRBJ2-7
TGTGCCAGCTCACGAGGACTAGCGGGAGTCGACGAGCAGTACTTC
CASSRGLAGVDEQYF
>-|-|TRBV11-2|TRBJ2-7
TGTGCCAGCATCATTTCGCCGGGGCTAACTTACGAGCAGTACTTC
CASIISPGLTYEQYF
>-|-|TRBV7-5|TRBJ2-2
TGTGTCAGAAGCTACGGACAGATCAACACCGGGGAGCTGTTTTTT
CVRSYGQINTGELFF
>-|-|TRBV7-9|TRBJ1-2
TGTGCCAGCAGCTTAGAGTATCCAGGGGAGGACTATGGCTACACCTTC
CASSLEYPGEDYGYTF
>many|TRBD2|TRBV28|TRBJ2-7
TGTGCCAGCACCCCCGGGACTAGCGGGAACGAGCAGTACTTC
CASTPGTSGNEQYF
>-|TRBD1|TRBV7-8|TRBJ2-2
TGTGCCAGCAGCGAACAGGGGGCGTACGGGGAGCTGTTTTTT
CASSEQGAYGELFF
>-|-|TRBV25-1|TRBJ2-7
TGTGCCAGCAGTGAAGGGCAGGAAGACAAATCCTACGAGCAGTACTTC
CASSEGQEDKSYEQYF
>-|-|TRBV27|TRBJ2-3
TGTGCCAGCAGTTTATACAAGAACCCAGCAGGAGATACGCAGTATTTT
CASSLYKNPAGDTQYF
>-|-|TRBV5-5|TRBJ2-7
TGTGCCAGCACCCCGGACGGGCTTGGTGGGCAGTACTTC
CASTPDGLGGQYF
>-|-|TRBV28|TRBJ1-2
TGTGCCAGCAGGAGAGGGGGGTGGATCGACTACACCTTC
CASRRGGWIDYTF
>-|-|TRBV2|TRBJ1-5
TGTGCCAGCAGTATACCAGGGGAAGGCGCTCAGCCCCAGCATTTT
CASSIPGEGAQPQHF
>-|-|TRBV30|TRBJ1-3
TGTGCCTGGAGTGTGTTGAGGGGGAGAAACACCATATATTTT
CAWSVLRGRNTIYF
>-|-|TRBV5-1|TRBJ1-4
TGCGCCAGCAGCTTGGGGGATCCAGTGACTAATGAAAAACTGTTTTTT
CASSLGDPVTNEKLFF
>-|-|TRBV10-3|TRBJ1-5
TGTGCCATCAGTGACAGGTTTAAAAGCGATCAGCCCCAGCATTTT
CAISDRFKSDQPQHF
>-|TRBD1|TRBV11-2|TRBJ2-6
TGTGCCAGCAGCTTAACATCAGGGGGCTCTGGGGCCAACGTCCTGACTTTC
CASSLTSGGSGANVLTF
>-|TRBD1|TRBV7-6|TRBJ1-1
TGTGCCAGCAGCTTAGTGGGACAGGGCTCTGAAGCTTTCTTT
CASSLVGQGSEAFF
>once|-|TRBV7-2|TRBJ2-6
TGTGCCAGCAGCCGAGCTGGGGCCAACGTCCTGACTTTC
CASSRAGANVLTF
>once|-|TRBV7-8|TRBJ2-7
TGTGCCAGCAGCTTCGGAGCGAACCTCTACGAGCAGTACTTC
CASSFGANLYEQYF
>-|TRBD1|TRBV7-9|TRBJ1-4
TGTGCCAGCAGCCTCGGGACAGGGGTTGAAAAACTGTTTTTT
CASSLGTGVEKLFF
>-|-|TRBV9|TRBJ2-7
TGTGCCAGCAGCACGGATCCGGGACTCCTCCTCGAGCAGTACTTC
CASSTDPGLLLEQYF
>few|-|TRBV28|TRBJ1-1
TGTGCCAGCCGTCTACCGGGCGTAGGGACTGAAGCTTTCTTT
CASRLPGVGTEAFF
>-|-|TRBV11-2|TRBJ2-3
TGTGCCAGCAGCTTAAGTGGGAGCGGATTGCAGTATTTT
CASSLSGSGLQYF
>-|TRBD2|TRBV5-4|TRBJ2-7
TGTGCCAGCAGCTTGGGAATCTCCCGGGAGGCCGCCTACGAGCAGTACTTC
CASSLGISREAAYEQYF